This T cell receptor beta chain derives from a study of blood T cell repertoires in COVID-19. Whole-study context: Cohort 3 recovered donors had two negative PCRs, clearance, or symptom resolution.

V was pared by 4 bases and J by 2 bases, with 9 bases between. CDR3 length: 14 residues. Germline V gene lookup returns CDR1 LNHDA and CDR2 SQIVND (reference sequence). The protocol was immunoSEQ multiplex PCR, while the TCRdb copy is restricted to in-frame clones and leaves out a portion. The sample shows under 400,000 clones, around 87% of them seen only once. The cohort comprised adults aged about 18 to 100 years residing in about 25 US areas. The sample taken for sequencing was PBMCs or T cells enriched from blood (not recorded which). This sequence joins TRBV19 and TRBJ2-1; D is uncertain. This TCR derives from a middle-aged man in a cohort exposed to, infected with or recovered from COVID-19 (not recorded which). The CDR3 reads CASSRDSAYNEQFF. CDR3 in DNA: TGTGCCAGTAGTAGAGACTCAGCCTACAATGAGCAGTTCTTC. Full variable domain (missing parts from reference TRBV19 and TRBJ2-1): DGGITQSPKYLFRKEGQNVTLSCEQNLNHDAMYWYRQDPGQGLRLIYYSQIVNDFQKGDIAEGYSVSREKKESFPLTVTSAQKNPTAFYLCASSRDSAYNEQFFGPGTRLTVL.